One sample yielded the 21 T cell receptor beta chains listed below, sequenced in a study of T cells in Graves' hyperthyroidism and ophthalmopathy. TCR beta CDR3 region amplification was performed from RNA transcripts. The TCR CDR3 was amplified in a first-round RT-PCR using the HTBI primer set. TCRdb redid the calling of the multiplex PCR reads with MiXCR, one entry per CDR3 protein. The sample contains about 400,000 distinct CDR3 sequences, roughly 15% of which appear only once. The sequenced material came from blood. Every receptor here comes from a woman aged 18-30 years with Graves' hyperthyroidism.

This clonotype was seen a few times. This chain joins TRBV6-5 and TRBJ1-4, with 9 nucleotides matching TRBD1. This CDR3 is built from 18 residues. Germline lookup yields CDR1 MNHEY and CDR2 SVGAGI. The ends lost 1 base at V and 10 bases at J; junction bases unmatched: 16. The CDR3 region is CASSYFPGQGLMSGKLFF. CDR3 nucleotides: TGTGCCAGCAGTTACTTCCCGGGACAGGGCCTAATGTCCGGAAAACTGTTTTTT.

The sample holds many counts of this clonotype. The V and J genes are TRBV27 and TRBJ2-7; D is unresolved. Per germline, CDR1 MNHEY and CDR2 SMNVEV (reference sequence). CDR3 length: 16 residues. V was trimmed by 6 bases and J by 3 bases, leaving 21 bases between them. The CDR3 coding sequence is TGTGCCAGCAGCCAAAGTGGTGCATTCCCGAACTACGAGCAGTACTTC. It encodes CASSQSGAFPNYEQYF.

The chain carries TRBV7-9 and TRBJ1-6; 8 bases are a match to TRBD1. J was trimmed by 9 bases and V by 4 bases; bases with no gene match: 8. The length of the CDR3 is 15 residues. The germline gives CDR1 SEHNR, CDR2 FQNEAQ (reference sequence). CDR3: CASSSTGGSRSPLHF. As DNA, the CDR3 is TGTGCCAGCAGCTCCACAGGGGGGTCTCGTTCACCCCTCCACTTT.

This clonotype has ten or more counts. The V and J genes are TRBV3-1 and TRBJ2-7; D might be TRBD2 (6 bases). This CDR3 has 15 residues. Germline V CDR1 and CDR2: LGHDT, YNNKEL (reference sequence). V lost 4 bases to trimming and J lost 2 bases, with 15 bases between them. Here the CDR3 DNA reads TGTGCCAGCAGCCCGTCCGCGGGATCGCCCTACGAGCAGTACTTC. This encodes CASSPSAGSPYEQYF.

This clonotype was seen repeatedly, ten times or more. This chain connects TRBV2 to TRBJ1-5; weak D call: TRBD1 (5 bases). In germline, CDR1 is SNHLY, CDR2 FYNNEI. This CDR3 region has 11 residues. Deletions cut 8 bases from V and 8 bases from J, with 10 bases between. The DNA for the CDR3 is TGTGCCAGCGGAGCCAGGGAGCCCCAGCATTTT. Residues: CASGAREPQHF. Supplemented by reference TRBV2 and TRBJ1-5, the full variable domain reads EPEVTQTPSHQVTQMGQEVILRCVPISNHLYFYWYRQILGQKVEFLVSFYNNEISEKSEIFDDQFSVERPDGSNFTLKIRSTKLEDSAMYFCASGAREPQHFGDGTRLSIL.

This clonotype was counted between two and nine times. The V call is TRBV9, the J call TRBJ2-1, with D possibly TRBD2 on 5 matching bases. CDR3 length: 15 amino acids. Trimming stripped 6 bases from V and 3 bases from J, with 16 bases between. Germline V gives CDR1 SGDLS, CDR2 YYNGEE. The CDR3 DNA is TGTGCCAGCACCCCGGATGGAGGCCTCTACAATGAGCAGTTCTTC. This translates into CASTPDGGLYNEQFF.

This clonotype was detected many times. The chain joins TRBV11-2 to TRBJ2-1; unclear D gene. CDR1 and CDR2 from the germline V gene are SGHAT and FQNNGV. The CDR3 spans 15 residues. V lost 0 bases to trimming and J lost 4 bases, with 10 bases between them. CDR3 region: CASSLDGLLYNEQFF. CDR3 DNA: TGTGCCAGCAGCTTAGATGGTTTACTTTACAATGAGCAGTTCTTC.

This clonotype was seen ten or more times. The chain joins TRBV20-1 to TRBJ2-7; D gene uncertain. The length of the CDR3 is 12 residues. The ends were cut back, 6 bases at V and 5 bases at J, with 14 bases in the middle. The germline V gene has CDR1 DFQATT and CDR2 SNEGSKA (reference sequence). The CDR3 here is CSAEKESDEQYF. The CDR3, as DNA: TGCAGTGCCGAGAAGGAGTCTGACGAGCAGTACTTC.

Many counts were recorded for this clonotype. The chain combines TRBV20-1 with TRBJ1-1; TRBD1 might be the D (5 bases). The germline V gene has CDR1 DFQATT and CDR2 SNEGSKA (reference sequence). The CDR3 has 13 amino acids. V was cut by 5 bases and J by 1 base, with 11 bases left in between. CDR3: CSADITGNTEAFF. CDR3 coding DNA: TGCAGTGCTGACATTACAGGGAACACTGAAGCTTTCTTT.

This clonotype was seen ten or more times. This sequence joins TRBV20-1 and TRBJ2-5; tentative D call: TRBD2 (6 bases). Trimming shortened V by 6 bases and J by 0 bases, and 17 bases separated the two germline ends. The CDR3 spans 15 residues. Germline lookup yields CDR1 DFQATT and CDR2 SNEGSKA (reference sequence). CDR3 region: CSANIAGRDQETQYF. The CDR3, as DNA: TGCAGTGCCAATATCGCGGGACGGGACCAAGAGACCCAGTACTTC.

This clonotype came up many times. The V call is TRBV28, the J call TRBJ1-5; TRBD1 is a possible D gene (5 bases). CDR3 size: 11 residues. The germline CDR1 and CDR2 sequences are MDHEN and SYDVKM. V was clipped by 7 bases and J by 13 bases, with 14 bases between them. As DNA, the CDR3 is TGTGCCAGCAACACTGGGACGTCGCAGCATTTT. It encodes CASNTGTSQHF.

The chain is built from TRBV20-1 and TRBJ1-2; perhaps TRBD1 as D (6 bases). The CDR3 sequence is 13 residues long. V gave up 4 bases and J gave up 4 bases, with 13 bases separating them. Germline V CDR1 and CDR2: DFQATT, SNEGSKA (reference sequence). The CDR3 bases are TGCAGTGCTATCCTTACAGGGAGCTATGGCTACACCTTC. This encodes CSAILTGSYGYTF.

The V gene is TRBV19, the J gene TRBJ2-7; 7 bases are shared with TRBD2. V shed 5 bases and J 3 bases; nucleotides not matched to a gene: 13. The CDR3 runs to 16 residues. The germline V gene has CDR1 LNHDA and CDR2 SQIVND (reference sequence). The CDR3 coding sequence is TGTGCCAGTAGTCGGGCCGGAACGGGGGGAGACTACGAGCAGTACTTC. Translating it yields CASSRAGTGGDYEQYF.

The sample holds many counts of this clonotype. The rearrangement uses TRBV2 and TRBJ2-1; possibly TRBD2 for D (5 bases). This CDR3 comprises 16 residues. Trimming removed 1 base at V and 5 bases at J, with 15 bases between. Per germline, CDR1 SNHLY and CDR2 FYNNEI. CDR3 nucleotide sequence: TGTGCCAGCAGTGAAGGGGGTAACCTACTAGACAATGAGCAGTTCTTC. This sequence encodes CASSEGGNLLDNEQFF.

This clonotype was recorded at least ten times. The rearrangement links TRBV20-1 to TRBJ2-2; tentatively, D is TRBD2 (6 bases). V was clipped by 4 bases and J by 3 bases, with 12 bases between them. The CDR3 extends over 14 amino acids. Germline V gene lookup returns CDR1 DFQATT and CDR2 SNEGSKA (reference sequence). In DNA, the CDR3 is TGCAGTGCTAAAACGGGAGTGGACACCGGGGAGCTGTTTTTT. It is translated as CSAKTGVDTGELFF.

This clonotype was counted only a few times. The V call is TRBV19, the J call TRBJ1-4, with a possible D match to TRBD1 (6 bases). The germline V gene has CDR1 LNHDA and CDR2 SQIVND (reference sequence). V dropped 7 bases and J dropped 7 bases, with 22 bases sitting between them. This CDR3 comprises 16 residues. For the CDR3, the DNA is TGTGCCAGTAACGATCCGGGGGCCATATTCGGTGAAAAACTGTTTTTT. Translating it yields CASNDPGAIFGEKLFF.

At least ten counts were recorded for this clonotype. The CDR3 region has the DNA TGTGCCAGCAGTTTAAGGGGGGGTAGCTCCTACAATGAGCAGTTCTTC. This translates into CASSLRGGSSYNEQFF. The chain links TRBV27 to TRBJ2-1; possibly TRBD2 for D (7 bases). Germline CDR1 and CDR2: MNHEY and SMNVEV (reference sequence). The length of the CDR3 is 16 residues. V was trimmed by 2 bases and J by 0 bases, leaving 11 bases between them.

This clonotype was counted ten times or more. The chain uses TRBV7-3 and TRBJ2-1, with TRBD2 identical over 8 bases. The CDR3 has 11 residues. Trimming removed 5 bases from V and 12 bases from J; junction bases left unmatched: 3. Germline V gene data show CDR1 as SGHTA and CDR2 as FQGTGA. The CDR3 region is CASSPGGVQFF. In DNA, the CDR3 is TGTGCCAGCAGCCCGGGAGGGGTGCAGTTCTTC.

This clonotype was counted ten times or more. The rearrangement links TRBV27 to TRBJ2-7; TRBD1 might be the D (6 bases). CDR3 length: 12 amino acids. Trimming cost V 3 bases and J 7 bases, with 10 bases left between them. Germline CDR1 MNHEY, CDR2 SMNVEV (reference sequence). CDR3 region: CASSFGRGEQYF. The CDR3 DNA sequence: TGTGCCAGCAGTTTTGGCAGGGGTGAGCAGTACTTC.

This clonotype was counted only a few times. The chain links TRBV3-1 to TRBJ2-2; TRBD1 agrees at 9 bases. Germline CDR1 reads LGHDT; CDR2 reads YNNKEL (reference sequence). With 3 bases clipped from V and 2 bases from J, the junction kept 13 bases outside the gene matches. CDR3 size: 19 residues. The CDR3, as DNA: TGTGCCAGCAGCCAGAACAGGGGGCGACTCTGTGAAAACACCGGGGAGCTGTTTTTT. Encoded protein: CASSQNRGRLCENTGELFF. The variable domain in full, completed from reference TRBV3-1 and TRBJ2-2, reads DTAVSQTPKYLVTQMGNDKSIKCEQNLGHDTMYWYKQDSKKFLKIMFSYNNKELIINETVPNRFSPKSPDKAHLNLHINSLELGDSAVYFCASSQNRGRLCENTGELFFGEGSRLTVL.

This clonotype appeared many times. The V and J genes are TRBV19 and TRBJ2-1, with 12 nucleotides matching TRBD2. V was pared by 5 bases and J by 10 bases, with 3 bases of the junction left unmatched. The CDR3 runs to 13 residues. CDR1 LNHDA and CDR2 SQIVND come from the germline V gene (reference sequence). The CDR3 DNA reads as TGTGCCAGTAGTTTTGGGACTAGCGGGGAGCAGTTCTTC. This encodes CASSFGTSGEQFF. The full variable domain, completed using reference TRBV19 and TRBJ2-1, is DGGITQSPKYLFRKEGQNVTLSCEQNLNHDAMYWYRQDPGQGLRLIYYSQIVNDFQKGDIAEGYSVSREKKESFPLTVTSAQKNPTAFYLCASSFGTSGEQFFGPGTRLTVL.